The 28 T cell receptor beta chains reported below all come from one sample, sequenced in a study of patients and donors after allogeneic stem cell transplantation. TCRdb re-analysed the RT-PCR reads in MiXCR, keeping a single row per CDR3 protein. The data contain 920,000 or so distinct CDR3 sequences, around 17% of them singletons. Material for sequencing was blood, either unsorted or a sorted T cell fraction (not recorded which). These TCRs come from a human donor who was either an allogeneic HSCT recipient or a stem cell or donor lymphocyte infusion donor (not recorded which). It is not recorded whose cells these are; they may come from a transplant donor.

The rearrangement links TRBV27 to TRBJ2-7; D ambiguous. The germline CDR1 and CDR2 sequences are MNHEY and SMNVEV (reference sequence). Trimming took off 3 bases at V and 2 bases at J, with 17 bases between the two ends. This CDR3 has 16 amino acids. CDR3 DNA: TGTGCCAGCAGTTTTTCCCCCCGGACGGTAACCTACGAGCAGTACTTC. It specifies CASSFSPRTVTYEQYF.

The rearrangement joins TRBV29-1 to TRBJ2-1; the match to TRBD2 covers 10 bases. Germline V gene lookup returns CDR1 SQVTM and CDR2 ANQGSEA. The CDR3 covers 17 residues. V lost 7 bases, J lost 1 base, and 13 bases stayed unmatched. CDR3 sequence reads: CSAGGLLAGASYNEQFF. The CDR3 nucleotides are TGCAGCGCCGGAGGGTTGCTAGCGGGAGCATCCTACAATGAGCAGTTCTTC.

This clonotype has just a few counts. This rearrangement joins TRBV12-3 or TRBV12-4 to TRBJ2-7; 9 nucleotides match TRBD1. The CDR3 loop spans 15 amino acids. The trim removed 6 bases at V and 6 bases at J, leaving 12 bases unmatched. CDR3 in amino acids: CASSPYRDRVSEQYF. The CDR3 DNA follows: TGTGCCAGCAGCCCTTACCGGGACAGGGTCAGCGAGCAGTACTTC.

The V call is TRBV12-3 or TRBV12-4, the J call TRBJ2-1, with unresolved D. Trimming pared 6 bases from V and 10 bases from J, leaving 16 bases between. This CDR3 is built from 13 residues. DNA of the CDR3: TGTGCCAGCAGCCCACAGCGTTCCGGGGAGCAGTTCTTC. Its translation: CASSPQRSGEQFF.

The V call is TRBV20-1, the J call TRBJ1-5, with D possibly matching TRBD1 (5 bases). This CDR3 is built from 13 residues. V dropped 6 bases and J dropped 3 bases, with 12 bases sitting between them. Germline lookup yields CDR1 DFQATT and CDR2 SNEGSKA (reference sequence). As DNA, the CDR3 is TGCAGTGCCCAGGGACGGAACAATCAGCCCCAGCATTTT. It specifies CSAQGRNNQPQHF.

V is TRBV15 and J is TRBJ1-2; D is unclear. Germline V gene lookup returns CDR1 LNHNV and CDR2 YYDKDF (reference sequence). Trimming took off 0 bases at V and 7 bases at J, with 15 bases between the two ends. This CDR3 has 15 amino acids. The CDR3 here is CATSRDRYAAAGYTF. The DNA for the CDR3 is TGTGCCACCAGCAGAGATCGGTATGCCGCCGCTGGCTACACCTTC.

The CDR3 DNA is TGCAGTGCTAGATATGGGGGGGGCAGGGGACCGAACACCGGGGAGCTGTTTTTT. This codes for CSARYGGGRGPNTGELFF. The genes are TRBV20-1 and TRBJ2-2; tentatively, D is TRBD2 (7 bases). CDR3 size: 18 residues. Germline CDR1 and CDR2: DFQATT and SNEGSKA (reference sequence). The ends were cut back, 2 bases at V and 0 bases at J, with 19 bases in the middle.

The J gene is TRBJ1-2, the V gene TRBV7-3, with a tentative D call TRBD1 (5 bases). Germline values: CDR1 SGHTA, CDR2 FQGTGA. The CDR3 loop spans 17 amino acids. Between the trimmed V and J ends, which lost 2 bases and 1 base, there was a span of 17 bases. CDR3 amino acids: CASSLSPGPQHNYGYTF. CDR3 in DNA: TGTGCCAGCAGCTTATCTCCGGGACCGCAACATAACTATGGCTACACCTTC.

This clonotype came up a few times. The rearrangement links TRBV3-1 to TRBJ1-1; 7 bases fit TRBD1. This CDR3 region has 16 residues. CDR1 and CDR2 (germline): LGHDT, YNNKEL (reference sequence). With 4 bases clipped from V and 3 bases from J, the junction kept 11 bases outside the gene matches. CDR3 in DNA: TGTGCCAGCAGCCGGGAAGGGGGCCTTGTCGACACTGAAGCTTTCTTT. Translating gives CASSREGGLVDTEAFF. Supplemented by reference TRBV3-1 and TRBJ1-1, the full variable domain reads DTAVSQTPKYLVTQMGNDKSIKCEQNLGHDTMYWYKQDSKKFLKIMFSYNNKELIINETVPNRFSPKSPDKAHLNLHINSLELGDSAVYFCASSREGGLVDTEAFFGQGTRLTVV.

This sequence joins TRBV5-1 and TRBJ1-2; the D gene is possibly TRBD1 (6 bases). Trimming shortened V by 2 bases and J by 6 bases, and 11 bases separated the two germline ends. Germline CDR1 reads SGHRS; CDR2 reads YFSETQ. The CDR3 has 13 amino acids. The CDR3 loop reads CASSFGGGNGYTF. In DNA, the CDR3 is TGCGCCAGCAGCTTCGGAGGGGGAAATGGCTACACCTTC.

This clonotype appeared many times. The V gene is TRBV12-3 or TRBV12-4, the J gene TRBJ2-2; D may be TRBD2 (5 bases). Trimming left V 2 bases short and J 7 bases short, with 14 bases between. This CDR3 region has 15 residues. The CDR3 spells CASSLRADGDGELFF. Here the CDR3 DNA reads TGTGCCAGCAGTTTAAGGGCGGACGGGGACGGGGAGCTGTTTTTT.

This clonotype has only a few counts. The chain employs TRBV4-3 and TRBJ2-3, with no clear D. Trimming took 2 bases from V and 4 from J, leaving 10 bases between them. Germline assignment: CDR1 LGHNA and CDR2 YSLEER. The CDR3 length is 14 residues. CDR3 in DNA: TGCGCCAGCAGCCAATTGGCGTCTGCAGATACGCAGTATTTT. The encoded protein is CASSQLASADTQYF.

This clonotype has a handful of counts. The rearrangement uses TRBV24-1 and TRBJ2-1; TRBD2 matches at 10 bases. The ends lost 3 bases at V and 5 bases at J; junction bases unmatched: 3. Germline values: CDR1 KGHDR, CDR2 SFDVKD. This CDR3 is 15 amino acids long. CDR3 region: CATSDNGLADNEQFF. The CDR3 DNA follows: TGTGCCACCAGTGATAATGGACTAGCGGACAATGAGCAGTTCTTC.

The V call is TRBV9, the J call TRBJ2-5, with 8 bases identical to TRBD2. Germline assignment: CDR1 SGDLS and CDR2 YYNGEE. The CDR3 extends over 16 amino acids. The ends lost 3 bases at V and 3 bases at J; junction bases unmatched: 10. The CDR3 here is CASSAPGLEKEETQYF. CDR3 nucleotide sequence: TGTGCCAGCAGCGCCCCGGGACTAGAAAAGGAAGAGACCCAGTACTTC.

This chain uses TRBV2 with TRBJ2-2; 12 nucleotides line up with TRBD2. The CDR3 has 19 amino acids. Germline CDR1 and CDR2: SNHLY and FYNNEI. The junction had 13 bases not matched to a gene; V was cut back by 2 bases and J by 6 bases. For the CDR3, the DNA is TGTGCCAGCAGTGAACCGGCTAGCGGGGGGGTAGAGGGCGCCGGGGAGCTGTTTTTT. Translating gives CASSEPASGGVEGAGELFF.

To note about this clonotype: One junction end disagrees with the germline gene, perhaps due to a read error. This chain joins TRBV2 and TRBJ2-3; possibly TRBD1 for D (6 bases). CDR1 is SNHLY, CDR2 FYNNEI, per germline. CDR3 length: 14 amino acids. CDR3: CASSEGGFTDTQYF. The CDR3 nucleotides read TGTGCCAGCAGCGAAGGGGGTTTCACAGATACGCAGTATTTT. The full variable domain, in which reference TRBV2 and TRBJ2-3 provide the parts outside the CDR3, is EPEVTQTPSHQVTQMGQEVILRCVPISNHLYFYWYRQILGQKVEFLVSFYNNEISEKSEIFDDQFSVERPDGSNFTLKIRSTKLEDSAMYFCASSEGGFTDTQYFGPGTRLTVL.

This chain links TRBV9 with TRBJ1-2; D is ambiguous. V lost 0 bases, J lost 5 bases, and 11 bases lay in between. The germline V gene has CDR1 SGDLS and CDR2 YYNGEE. The length of the CDR3 is 14 residues. The CDR3 nucleotides read TGTGCCAGCAGCGTAGATACCCATCGGTATGGCTACACCTTC. Its protein is CASSVDTHRYGYTF.

The rearrangement uses TRBV12-3 or TRBV12-4 and TRBJ2-3; D remains ambiguous. V was clipped by 2 bases and J by 4 bases, with 16 bases between them. The CDR3 length is 16 residues. CDR3 DNA sequence: TGTGCCAGCAGTTTATCGTCGGGCTTGGGGTCAGATACGCAGTATTTT. Protein: CASSLSSGLGSDTQYF.

This clonotype was detected a few times. V is TRBV11-3 and J is TRBJ1-2, with D possibly being TRBD1 (5 bases). Trimming left V 5 bases short and J 4 bases short, with 23 bases between. CDR3 length: 17 amino acids. Germline V lookup: CDR1 SGHNT, CDR2 YENEEA. The CDR3 DNA follows: TGTGCCAGCAGCCGACAACTTACGGACATCTTTCCCTATGGCTACACCTTC. As protein: CASSRQLTDIFPYGYTF.

This clonotype has just a few counts. J is TRBJ1-2 and V is TRBV6-5, with 7 bases aligning to TRBD1. There are 15 residues in the CDR3. Germline V CDR1 and CDR2: MNHEY, SVGAGI. Trimming cost V 0 bases and J 6 bases; bases outside gene matches: 7. Here the CDR3 DNA reads TGTGCCAGCAGTTACTCCCGGGACAGAAGAAATGGCTACACCTTC. Amino acid sequence: CASSYSRDRRNGYTF.

This clonotype was recorded many times. This sequence joins TRBV4-2 and TRBJ2-1; 8 nucleotides line up with TRBD2. The CDR3 length is 13 residues. From germline, CDR1 is LGHNA and CDR2 YNFKEQ. V dropped 1 base and J dropped 7; count of bases not matched to a gene: 0. The CDR3 sequence: CASSQVAGNEQFF. CDR3 DNA sequence: TGTGCCAGCAGCCAAGTAGCGGGGAATGAGCAGTTCTTC.

The chain combines TRBV12-3 or TRBV12-4 with TRBJ1-2; tentatively, D is TRBD1 (5 bases). V lost 2 bases, J lost 2 bases, and 15 bases lay in between. The CDR3 runs to 16 residues. The CDR3 protein is CASSLSGIHSNYGYTF. The CDR3 DNA sequence: TGTGCCAGCAGTTTATCAGGGATCCACTCAAACTATGGCTACACCTTC.

This clonotype was observed many times. CDR3 protein: CASNERGWETQYF. Written as DNA, the CDR3 is TGTGCCAGCAATGAGCGGGGGTGGGAGACCCAGTACTTC. This sequence joins TRBV12-3 or TRBV12-4 and TRBJ2-5, with 8 bases that match TRBD2. The CDR3 covers 13 residues. Trimming took 7 bases from V and 5 from J; bases not matched to a gene: 6.

The chain recombines TRBV9 with TRBJ1-1; D is possibly TRBD1 (5 bases). The CDR3 length is 14 residues. The V end was cut by 3 bases, the J end by 7 bases, with 16 bases between. CDR1 is SGDLS, CDR2 YYNGEE, per germline. The CDR3 DNA reads TGTGCCAGCAGCGGAAGTCAGGGTCAGCATGAAGCTTTCTTT. Translation gives CASSGSQGQHEAFF.

This clonotype has a handful of counts. The V and J genes are TRBV13 and TRBJ2-5; the D gene is possibly TRBD2 (6 bases). Trimming shortened V by 5 bases and J by 2 bases, and 12 bases separated the two germline ends. The CDR3 spans 14 residues. In germline, CDR1 is PRHDT, CDR2 FYEKMQ (reference sequence). CDR3 amino acids: CASSAPGEQETQYF. In nucleotides, the CDR3 is TGTGCCAGCAGCGCACCGGGAGAACAAGAGACCCAGTACTTC. The full variable domain, in which reference TRBV13 and TRBJ2-5 provide the parts outside the CDR3, is AAGVIQSPRHLIKEKRETATLKCYPIPRHDTVYWYQQGPGQDPQFLISFYEKMQSDKGSIPDRFSAQQFSDYHSELNMSSLELGDSALYFCASSAPGEQETQYFGPGTRLLVL.

The chain combines TRBV15 with TRBJ2-7; the D gene is possibly TRBD1 (5 bases). Germline lookup yields CDR1 LNHNV and CDR2 YYDKDF (reference sequence). The CDR3 is made up of 13 amino acids. V lost 4 bases to trimming and J lost 5 bases, with 12 bases between them. The CDR3 reads CATSTGLTDEQYF. CDR3 nucleotides: TGTGCCACCAGCACAGGGTTGACTGACGAGCAGTACTTC.

V and J are TRBV10-3 and TRBJ1-2, with 7 bases identical to TRBD1. Germline V CDR1 and CDR2: ENHRY, SYGVKD. The CDR3 is 13 amino acids. Trimming cost V 7 bases and J 2 bases; bases outside gene matches: 4. CDR3 sequence: CAINPTGNYGYTF. CDR3 bases: TGTGCCATCAACCCGACAGGGAACTATGGCTACACCTTC.

This clonotype was recorded a few times. This chain joins TRBV11-2 and TRBJ2-7; D possibly corresponds to TRBD2 (5 bases). From germline, CDR1 is SGHAT and CDR2 FQNNGV. V gave up 6 bases and J gave up 3 bases, with 12 bases separating them. The CDR3 covers 13 residues. The CDR3 here is CASRLDGIYEQYF. In nucleotides, the CDR3 is TGTGCCAGCAGGCTAGACGGGATCTACGAGCAGTACTTC.